Described below is a single T cell receptor (beta chain) sequence and its context. These data come from a study of control samples from healthy donors and cancer patients. V lost 4 bases and J lost 9; bases outside the gene matches: 9. Germline CDR1 SGHTA, CDR2 FQGNSA. CDR3 length: 15 amino acids. Only in-frame clones appear in the TCRdb table, and some are missing; sequencing was by immunoSEQ multiplex PCR. Among 40,000 to 60,000 clones listed, about 85% were seen once. The sample consisted of PBMCs. The chain carries TRBV7-2 and TRBJ2-1, with 10 positions matching TRBD2. The clonotype comes from a man in his sixties with head and neck cancer. CDR3 nucleotide sequence: TGTGCCAGCAGCTCATTAGCGGGGGGCGGGGGTGAGCAGTTCTTC. This gives the protein CASSSLAGGGGEQFF.